The next 21 T cell receptor beta chains were all read from a single sample in a study of blood T cell repertoires in COVID-19. TCRdb keeps only in-frame clones here, not all; method: immunoSEQ multiplex PCR. Here the sample spans about 36,000 clones, 60% to 85% being singletons. Sequenced input: peripheral blood. These receptors came from a man in his fifties or sixties with active COVID-19.

There are a few counts of this clone. The rearrangement uses TRBV6-2 or TRBV6-3 and TRBJ1-2; D is perhaps TRBD1 (5 bases). V lost 6 bases and J 8 bases, leaving 19 bases between the germline ends. Looked up from germline, CDR1 is MNHEY and CDR2 is SVGEGT. This CDR3 has 14 amino acids. The CDR3 sequence is CASSLKIREGGYTF. CDR3 nucleotide sequence: TGTGCCAGCAGCCTCAAGATCAGGGAAGGGGGCTACACCTTC.

J is TRBJ1-4 and V is TRBV7-2; the D gene is possibly TRBD1 (5 bases). The CDR3 spans 15 residues. Trimming shortened V by 8 bases and J by 0 bases, and 13 bases separated the two germline ends. Per the germline V gene, CDR1 is SGHTA and CDR2 is FQGNSA. The CDR3 DNA follows: TGTGCCAGCCGACGGGACTTTGCAACTAATGAAAAACTGTTTTTT. Translating it yields CASRRDFATNEKLFF.

The CDR3 reads CASSSGVSAGRTYNEQFF. CDR3 nucleotide sequence: TGTGCCAGCAGCTCGGGAGTTTCTGCGGGACGTACCTACAATGAGCAGTTCTTC. The chain combines TRBV11-2 with TRBJ2-1, with D tentatively TRBD2 (6 bases). The CDR3 has 18 residues. Deletions cut 4 bases from V and 2 bases from J, with 21 bases between. Per germline, CDR1 SGHAT and CDR2 FQNNGV.

V and J are TRBV10-3 and TRBJ1-5, with D unclear. The CDR3 has 14 amino acids. The V end was cut by 0 bases, the J end by 7 bases, with 10 bases between. Germline V gene lookup returns CDR1 ENHRY and CDR2 SYGVKD. CDR3 sequence reads: CAISESLGGQPQHF. The CDR3 DNA follows: TGTGCCATCAGTGAGTCGTTAGGAGGGCAGCCCCAGCATTTT.

This chain uses TRBV30 with TRBJ1-1; D is unresolved. The CDR3 is 13 amino acids. CDR1 is GTSNPN, CDR2 SVGIG, per germline (reference sequence). Here the CDR3 reads CAVAHTLNTEAFF. The CDR3 region has the DNA TGTGCTGTGGCCCATACATTGAACACTGAAGCTTTCTTT.

The rearrangement links TRBV3-1 (or the pseudogene TRBV3-2) to TRBJ2-5, with 11 bases lining up with TRBD2. This CDR3 comprises 15 residues. Per germline, CDR1 LGHDT and CDR2 YNNKEL (reference sequence). Losses at the gene ends were 5 bases for V and 6 bases for J; bases not matched to a gene: 8. CDR3 coding DNA: TGTGCCAGCAGCTTTCTAGCGGGGGGAACAAAGACCCAGTACTTC. The encoded protein is CASSFLAGGTKTQYF.

This clone came up a few times. The chain links TRBV19 to TRBJ2-7, with D perhaps TRBD1 (7 bases). CDR1 and CDR2 from the germline V gene are LNHDA and SQIVND (reference sequence). Trimming left V 9 bases short and J 7 bases short, with 19 bases between. This CDR3 is 13 amino acids long. CDR3 DNA: TGTGCCAGCGCCCGTGACAGGGCGGGAGAGCAGTACTTC. Its translation is CASARDRAGEQYF.

The rearrangement joins TRBV24-1 to TRBJ2-2, with 9 bases identical to TRBD1. There are 16 residues in the CDR3. CDR1 KGHDR and CDR2 SFDVKD come from the germline V gene. V shed 4 bases, J shed 4 bases, and the junction held 6 bases outside the gene matches. CDR3 loop: CATSDVGQGTTGELFF. As DNA, the CDR3 is TGTGCCACCAGTGACGTGGGACAGGGTACCACCGGGGAGCTGTTTTTT.

The V call is TRBV6-5, the J call TRBJ1-2; tentative D call: TRBD1 (6 bases). The CDR3 sequence is 12 residues long. Trimming took off 7 bases at V and 7 bases at J, with 13 bases between the two ends. Germline CDR1 is MNHEY and CDR2 is SVGAGI. CDR3 coding DNA: TGTGCCAGCACCAGGGGTGTGGGTGGCTACACCTTC. Translation: CASTRGVGGYTF.

The chain combines TRBV5-4 with TRBJ1-2; a possible D gene is TRBD1 (5 bases). The CDR3 spans 14 residues. Deletions cut 5 bases from V and 4 bases from J, with 15 bases between. Germline CDR1 reads SGHNT; CDR2 reads YYREEE (reference sequence). The chain's CDR3 is CASSLLGGGYGYTF. CDR3 nucleotides: TGTGCCAGCAGTCTCCTCGGGGGTGGCTATGGCTACACCTTC.

The V call is TRBV2, the J call TRBJ2-7; D ambiguous. The CDR3 has 13 amino acids. In germline, CDR1 is SNHLY, CDR2 FYNNEI. The V and J ends lost 3 bases and 5 bases respectively, with 11 bases between them. The CDR3 protein is CASSDPRLDEQYF. In nucleotides, the CDR3 is TGTGCCAGCAGTGACCCTCGCCTAGACGAGCAGTACTTC.

The chain joins TRBV5-1 to TRBJ2-7; perhaps TRBD1 as D (5 bases). Per the germline V gene, CDR1 is SGHRS and CDR2 is YFSETQ. The CDR3 is made up of 15 amino acids. The germline V and J ends were trimmed by 0 bases and 4 bases, with 14 bases remaining between them. The CDR3 region is CASSLAGQGAYEQYF. CDR3 DNA sequence: TGCGCCAGCAGCTTGGCTGGGCAAGGGGCGTACGAGCAGTACTTC.

V and J are TRBV10-3 and TRBJ2-3, with 10 bases fitting TRBD2. CDR3 length equals 16 residues. Losses at the gene ends were 2 bases for V and 6 bases for J; bases not matched to a gene: 8. In germline, CDR1 is ENHRY, CDR2 SYGVKD. The CDR3 DNA reads TGTGCCATCAGTGAGCCGAAGACTAGCGGGTACGATACGCAGTATTTT. This encodes CAISEPKTSGYDTQYF.

The gene calls are TRBV10-3 and TRBJ1-2, with D maybe TRBD1 (5 bases). CDR3 size: 12 residues. The V end was cut by 5 bases, the J end by 7 bases, with 11 bases between. Germline V gene lookup returns CDR1 ENHRY and CDR2 SYGVKD. CDR3 bases: TGTGCCATCAGTCTCTCTAGGGGTGGCTACACCTTC. Translating it yields CAISLSRGGYTF.

CDR3 residues: CASSVGVGANVLTF. The CDR3 coding sequence is TGTGCCAGCAGCGTCGGTGTTGGGGCCAACGTCCTGACTTTC. The chain has TRBV14 and TRBJ2-6; D call uncertain. This CDR3 has 14 residues. CDR1 SGHDN and CDR2 FVKESK come from the germline V gene. Trimming took 5 bases from V and 3 from J, leaving 8 bases between them.

The chain uses TRBV24-1 and TRBJ2-2, with D possibly matching TRBD2 (6 bases). The CDR3 covers 14 residues. The V and J ends lost 6 bases and 1 base respectively, with 8 bases between them. CDR1 is KGHDR, CDR2 SFDVKD, per germline. The CDR3 coding sequence is TGTGCCACCAGTCGGGGGTTGAACACCGGGGAGCTGTTTTTT. Translation gives CATSRGLNTGELFF.

The gene calls are TRBV11-2 and TRBJ2-7, with 9 bases aligning to TRBD1. This CDR3 spans 17 amino acids. V was pared by 1 base and J by 3 bases, with 10 bases of the junction left unmatched. CDR1 and CDR2 (germline): SGHAT, FQNNGV. The CDR3 is CASSLGRGTGSNYEQYF. DNA for the CDR3: TGTGCCAGCAGCTTAGGAAGGGGGACAGGGTCCAACTACGAGCAGTACTTC.

The chain couples TRBV19 to TRBJ1-1, with D perhaps matching TRBD1 (6 bases). V lost 4 bases to trimming and J lost 10 bases, with 16 bases between them. There are 13 residues in the CDR3. In germline, CDR1 is LNHDA, CDR2 SQIVND (reference sequence). The CDR3 sequence: CASSNRGLIGAFF. The CDR3 DNA is TGTGCCAGTAGTAATAGGGGGTTGATCGGAGCTTTCTTT. Combining the CDR3 with reference TRBV19 and TRBJ1-1 gives the whole variable domain DGGITQSPKYLFRKEGQNVTLSCEQNLNHDAMYWYRQDPGQGLRLIYYSQIVNDFQKGDIAEGYSVSREKKESFPLTVTSAQKNPTAFYLCASSNRGLIGAFFGQGTRLTVV.

V is TRBV6-5 and J is TRBJ1-6; D unclear. Trimming cost V 8 bases and J 6 bases, with 14 bases left between them. This CDR3 comprises 14 residues. Germline values: CDR1 MNHEY, CDR2 SVGAGI. The CDR3: CASRVDTFNSPLHF. The CDR3 DNA reads TGTGCCAGCCGGGTGGATACATTTAATTCACCCCTCCACTTT.

The chain links TRBV7-8 to TRBJ1-1; the match to TRBD1 covers 7 bases. In germline, CDR1 is SGHVS, CDR2 FQNEAQ. This CDR3 is 12 amino acids long. V trimming: 6 bases; J trimming: 10 bases; junction bases outside the gene matches: 8. The CDR3 coding sequence is TGTGCCAGCAGGCCCACAGGGGTAACAGCTTTCTTT. Encoded protein: CASRPTGVTAFF.

The chain has TRBV24-1 and TRBJ1-6, with a tentative D call TRBD1 (5 bases). Germline loops: CDR1 KGHDR, CDR2 SFDVKD. Trimming removed 5 bases at V and 7 bases at J, with 14 bases between. There are 15 residues in the CDR3. CDR3 amino acids: CATSVTGDGNSPLHF. CDR3 in DNA: TGTGCCACCAGTGTGACGGGGGATGGGAATTCACCCCTCCACTTT.